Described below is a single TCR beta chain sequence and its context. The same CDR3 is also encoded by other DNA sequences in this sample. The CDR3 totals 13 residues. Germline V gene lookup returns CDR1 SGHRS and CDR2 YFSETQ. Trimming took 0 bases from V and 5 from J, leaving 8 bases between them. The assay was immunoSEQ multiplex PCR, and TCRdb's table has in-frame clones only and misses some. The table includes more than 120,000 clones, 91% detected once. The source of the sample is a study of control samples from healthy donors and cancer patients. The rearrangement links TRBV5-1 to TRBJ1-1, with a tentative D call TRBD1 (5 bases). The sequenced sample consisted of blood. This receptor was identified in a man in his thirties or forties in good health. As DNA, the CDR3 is TGCGCCAGCAGCTTGGACGGGGGAACTGAAGCTTTCTTT. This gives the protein CASSLDGGTEAFF.